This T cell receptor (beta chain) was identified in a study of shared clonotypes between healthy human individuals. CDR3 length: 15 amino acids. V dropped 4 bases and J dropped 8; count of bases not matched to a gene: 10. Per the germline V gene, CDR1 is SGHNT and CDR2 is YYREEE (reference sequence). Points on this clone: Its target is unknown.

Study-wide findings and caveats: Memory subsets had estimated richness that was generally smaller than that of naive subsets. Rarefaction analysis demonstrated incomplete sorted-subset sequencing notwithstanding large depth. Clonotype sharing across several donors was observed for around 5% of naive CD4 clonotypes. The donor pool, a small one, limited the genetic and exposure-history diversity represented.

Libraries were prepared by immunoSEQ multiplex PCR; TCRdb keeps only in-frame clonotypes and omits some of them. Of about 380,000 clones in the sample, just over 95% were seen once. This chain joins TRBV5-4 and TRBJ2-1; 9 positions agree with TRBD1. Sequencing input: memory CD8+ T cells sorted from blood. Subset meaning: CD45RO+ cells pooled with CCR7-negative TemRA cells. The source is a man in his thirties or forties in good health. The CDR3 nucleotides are TGTGCCAGCAGCCCAATCACAGGGGGCGAGGATGAGCAGTTCTTC. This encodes CASSPITGGEDEQFF.